This TCR beta chain derives from a study of T cells in Graves' hyperthyroidism and ophthalmopathy. Amplified regions were TCR beta CDR3 sequences from RNA transcripts. Initially, a first-round RT-PCR of the TCR CDR3 employed the HTBI primer set. Each CDR3 protein is one row after TCRdb ran MiXCR on the multiplex PCR reads. The sample consists of roughly 180,000 distinct CDR3 sequences, less than 10% of them appearing once. This clonotype was seen at least ten times. Its antigen is not identified. Notes on the study in general: It was a median about seven months before onset that the model predicted ophthalmopathy.

V gave up 2 bases and J gave up 6 bases; unmatched junction bases: 3. The germline V gene has CDR1 MDHEN and CDR2 SYDVKM. The CDR3 length is 15 residues. Diagnoses were established using clinical symptoms, serum thyroxine and TRAb, thyroid ultrasound and orbital computed tomography. Isolation of PBMCs was performed on around 9.8 ml fresh peripheral blood. The receptor was isolated from a woman aged 18-29 years with Graves' hyperthyroidism that later progressed to Graves' ophthalmopathy. Input material: blood. The chain is built from TRBV28 and TRBJ2-5, with TRBD2 matching over 13 bases. The CDR3 region is CASSLRLAGGKTQYF. In DNA, the CDR3 is TGTGCCAGCAGTTTAAGACTAGCGGGGGGAAAGACCCAGTACTTC.